This entry features one T cell receptor (beta chain) sequence. Its antigen is unidentified. PCR involved 60 Vbeta and 13 Jbeta primers. Clones were read by immunoSEQ multiplex PCR, and TCRdb kept only the in-frame ones, dropping some. The specimen's table records approximately 45,000 clones. J was trimmed by 4 bases and V by 4 bases; bases with no gene match: 2. The CDR3 extends over 13 amino acids. Germline loops: CDR1 SGHRS, CDR2 YFSETQ. This entry is derived from a study of cytomegalovirus exposure and HLA in healthy donors. General study findings and limits: The authors later linked a missense DCLRE1C variant to TCR beta V- and J-gene trimming. There were reportedly fewer N-insertions in an Asian-associated ancestry cluster than the approximately 630-donor mean, in a later analysis.

The receptor comes from a male donor in good health and CMV-seronegative. Sequences were obtained from PBMCs. J is TRBJ1-2 and V is TRBV5-1; TRBD1 agrees at 9 bases. CDR3 nucleotides: TGCGCCAGCAGCACAGGGGGCGGCTATGGCTACACCTTC. This gives the protein CASSTGGGYGYTF.